This T cell receptor beta chain was sequenced in a study of blood T cell repertoires in COVID-19. Whole-study context: There were acute and convalescent COVID-19 samples, and they came from the United States, Italy and Spain. Sample material is recorded as cDNA or gDNA derived from T cells, B-cell-depleted T cells, or PBMCs.

Authors' processing steps: Amplification from reference gene primers served as the basis for estimated nucleated cell counts. Profiling relied on immunoSEQ multiplex PCR, and the TCRdb table lists in-frame clones only, not all of them. For V, J and clone size, that table is used; D and trimming come from the DNA. The sample lists 200,000 to 300,000 clones, approximately 88% occurring once. The TCR originated in a woman in her forties with acute COVID-19. Sequenced input: PBMCs or T cells enriched from blood (not recorded which).

The CDR3 region is CSVETIGDTQYF. CDR3 in DNA: TGCAGCGTCGAAACAATTGGTGATACGCAGTATTTT. The rearrangement links TRBV29-1 to TRBJ2-3; D is unclear. The germline CDR1 and CDR2 sequences are SQVTM and ANQGSEA. V was shortened by 6 bases and J by 6 bases, with 13 bases between the two germline ends. The CDR3 has 12 residues.